This TCR beta chain came from a study of beta chain features in type 1 diabetes. Study findings and constraints: A greater similarity of naive, central memory and Treg TCRB repertoires was seen among patients than among healthy donors. All four CD4+ subsets of Type 1 diabetes patients contained TCRB CDR3s that were moderately but significantly shorter. In type 1 diabetes patients, VDJ junctions had fewer insertions; deletions at these junctions were more frequent.

Losses at the gene ends were 4 bases for V and 5 bases for J; bases not matched to a gene: 6. Germline V gene sequence: CDR1 LGHNA, CDR2 YSLEER. The CDR3 covers 14 residues. Averaging around 110 mL, one heparinised blood draw was given by each donor. A remark on this clone: Its target is not known.

Every isolated RNA sample was fully reverse transcribed, so sequencing captured expressed TCRB transcripts. TCRdb keeps only in-frame clones here, not all; method: immunoSEQ multiplex PCR. Altogether around 340,000 clones are present, around 9.3% being singletons, with the ten largest covering roughly 1%. The gene calls are TRBV4-3 and TRBJ2-5, with 8 bases that match TRBD1. The sample consisted of central memory CD4+ T cells from blood. This clonotype was sampled from a young man with type 1 diabetes. The CDR3 protein is CASSPGGAGETQYF. CDR3 nucleotides: TGCGCCAGCAGCCCAGGGGGCGCCGGCGAGACCCAGTACTTC.